This T cell receptor beta chain comes out of a study of blood T cell repertoires in COVID-19. This CDR3 contains 16 residues. CDR1 is MGHRA and CDR2 is YSYEKL in the germline V gene. Deletions cut 4 bases from V and 4 bases from J, with 20 bases between. Source study methods: Estimation of nucleated cell counts was performed using reference gene primer amplification. This table comes from immunoSEQ multiplex PCR, and its TCRdb copy is limited to in-frame clones, with some not included. V, J and clone size were drawn from that table, and D and trimming were deduced from the DNA. The sample has about 170,000 clones, about 91% seen once; the top ten hold under 0.85%. Participant-given clinical history determined each cohort assignment.

The TCR originated in a woman between 18 and 30 years old who had recovered from COVID-19. The sequencing input was PBMCs or T cells enriched from blood (not recorded which). V usage is TRBV4-1 and J usage is TRBJ2-7, with D tentatively TRBD2 (5 bases). The CDR3 bases are TGCGCCAGCAGCCCACCCCTTAATGAGGGCCATTACGAGCAGTACTTC. Protein product: CASSPPLNEGHYEQYF.